These 23 T cell receptor beta chains were all obtained from the same sample, sequenced in a study of blood T cell repertoires in COVID-19. Some clones are missing from TCRdb's copy, which holds only in-frame ones; the method was immunoSEQ multiplex PCR. The repertoire includes some 500,000 clones, around 89% of them detected once, and 1.5% to 2% sits in the top ten. The specimen was PBMCs or T cells enriched from blood (not recorded which). The receptors here all came from a woman aged 35 to 49 who had recovered from COVID-19.

The chain links TRBV18 to TRBJ2-7; 7 nucleotides match TRBD1. There are 14 residues in the CDR3. V lost 3 bases to trimming and J lost 6 bases; unmatched junction nucleotides: 8. CDR1 is KGHSH, CDR2 LQKENI, per germline. CDR3 in amino acids: CASSPDRVVSEQYF. CDR3 bases: TGTGCCAGCTCACCCGACAGGGTTGTGAGCGAGCAGTACTTC.

V gene TRBV19 combines with J gene TRBJ2-6; no definite D call. The CDR3 loop spans 14 amino acids. CDR1 is LNHDA, CDR2 SQIVND, per germline (reference sequence). V lost 9 bases, J lost 4 bases, and 13 bases lay in between. The CDR3 here is CASSSRVGANVLTF. CDR3 nucleotides: TGTGCCAGCTCGAGCCGAGTAGGGGCCAACGTCCTGACTTTC.

In regard to this clone: This CDR3 is also generated by other DNA sequences in the sample. The genes are TRBV13 and TRBJ2-7; D is unresolved. Trimming cost V 5 bases and J 1 base, with 6 bases left between them. The CDR3 length is 12 residues. Looked up from germline, CDR1 is PRHDT and CDR2 is FYEKMQ (reference sequence). CDR3 region: CASSLRSYEQYF. In DNA form, the CDR3 reads TGTGCCAGCAGCCTTCGGTCCTACGAGCAGTACTTC.

The chain has TRBV29-1 and TRBJ1-2; no firm D call. With 2 bases removed from V and 4 bases from J, the gap between germline ends came to 8 bases. Germline CDR1 is SQVTM and CDR2 is ANQGSEA. This CDR3 is 12 amino acids long. CDR3 DNA sequence: TGCAGCGTTGAAACAGTTAGCTATGGCTACACCTTC. It is translated as CSVETVSYGYTF.

This chain joins TRBV5-1 and TRBJ1-5; 8 nucleotides align to TRBD1. Unmatched junction bases numbered 7, after V lost 4 bases and J lost 7 bases. Per the germline V gene, CDR1 is SGHRS and CDR2 is YFSETQ. This CDR3 contains 14 residues. As DNA, the CDR3 is TGCGCCAGCAGCCAAGGACAGGGTGGCCAGCCCCAGCATTTT. Its protein is CASSQGQGGQPQHF.

CDR3 sequence reads: CATSRGRKGVSETQYF. For the CDR3, the DNA is TGTGCCACCAGCAGGGGAAGAAAGGGGGTTTCGGAGACCCAGTACTTC. The chain combines TRBV15 with TRBJ2-5; possible D gene TRBD1, 6 bases. Trimming cost V 3 bases and J 5 bases, with 19 bases left between them. The CDR3 extends over 16 amino acids. The V gene's germline CDR1 is LNHNV and CDR2 YYDKDF (reference sequence). Complete variable domain (other parts from reference TRBV15 and TRBJ2-5): DAMVIQNPRYQVTQFGKPVTLSCSQTLNHNVMYWYQQKSSQAPKLLFHYYDKDFNNEADTPDNFQSRRPNTSFCFLDIRSPGLGDTAMYLCATSRGRKGVSETQYFGPGTRLLVL.

The chain joins TRBV19 to TRBJ1-4; D gene uncertain. V shed 3 bases and J shed 5 bases, with 16 bases lying between them. The CDR3 is 16 amino acids. Per the germline V gene, CDR1 is LNHDA and CDR2 is SQIVND (reference sequence). CDR3 sequence: CASSILLAGANEKLFF. DNA for the CDR3: TGTGCCAGTAGTATTTTGTTGGCAGGCGCAAATGAAAAACTGTTTTTT.

The V call is TRBV6-5, the J call TRBJ2-7, with 7 positions matching TRBD1. The V and J ends lost 6 bases and 3 bases, in that order; junction bases with no gene match: 5. CDR1 is MNHEY and CDR2 is SVGAGI in the germline V gene. This CDR3 has 13 residues. CDR3 protein: CASSDREFYEQYF. The DNA of the CDR3 is TGTGCCAGCAGCGACAGGGAATTCTACGAGCAGTACTTC.

The rearrangement uses TRBV5-1 and TRBJ1-2; no definite D call. There are 15 residues in the CDR3. Trimming left V 0 bases short and J 2 bases short, with 11 bases between. Germline CDR1 and CDR2: SGHRS and YFSETQ. The DNA of the CDR3 is TGCGCCAGCAGCTTGGGTGGAGATTCAAACTATGGCTACACCTTC. Residues: CASSLGGDSNYGYTF. The whole variable domain, filled in from reference TRBV5-1 and TRBJ1-2, reads KAGVTQTPRYLIKTRGQQVTLSCSPISGHRSVSWYQQTPGQGLQFLFEYFSETQRNKGNFPGRFSGRQFSNSRSEMNVSTLELGDSALYLCASSLGGDSNYGYTFGSGTRLTVV.

V gene TRBV2 combines with J gene TRBJ2-5, with D possibly TRBD1 on 6 matching bases. The CDR3 is made up of 13 amino acids. The germline CDR1 and CDR2 sequences are SNHLY and FYNNEI. V lost 7 bases, J lost 0 bases, and 9 bases lay in between. The CDR3 here is CASKGQNQETQYF. The CDR3 DNA sequence: TGTGCCAGCAAAGGACAGAACCAAGAGACCCAGTACTTC.

The chain combines TRBV7-2 with TRBJ1-6; D not resolved. Germline loops: CDR1 SGHTA, CDR2 FQGNSA. Trimming shortened V by 7 bases and J by 10 bases, and 20 bases separated the two germline ends. CDR3 size: 15 residues. The CDR3 DNA is TGTGCCAGCACCCCCTCTCGGGGTCTTCGGTCACCCCTCCACTTT. Translating gives CASTPSRGLRSPLHF.

V gene TRBV27 combines with J gene TRBJ1-6, with 10 nucleotides matching TRBD1. The junction had 6 bases not matched to a gene; V was cut back by 3 bases and J by 4 bases. Germline V gene data show CDR1 as MNHEY and CDR2 as SMNVEV (reference sequence). The CDR3 has 17 residues. In nucleotides, the CDR3 is TGTGCCAGCAGTTTGAGGGGACAGGGGCTTTATAATTCACCCCTCCACTTT. This encodes CASSLRGQGLYNSPLHF.

This clone was seen a few times. The chain carries TRBV6-5 and TRBJ2-1, with D possibly being TRBD1 (6 bases). CDR3 size: 15 residues. Per germline, CDR1 MNHEY and CDR2 SVGAGI. V lost 5 bases and J lost 3, with 14 bases in between. The CDR3 here is CASSPGHVLYNEQFF. The DNA for the CDR3 is TGTGCCAGCAGTCCGGGACACGTCCTCTACAATGAGCAGTTCTTC.

This sequence joins TRBV18 and TRBJ2-7, with 7 bases fitting TRBD2. V lost 1 base to trimming and J lost 0 bases; unmatched junction nucleotides: 15. The germline gives CDR1 KGHSH, CDR2 LQKENI. CDR3 length: 19 amino acids. The CDR3 loop reads CASSPRLLGGPQISYEQYF. The CDR3 coding sequence is TGTGCCAGCTCACCACGGCTCCTGGGAGGGCCTCAGATCTCCTACGAGCAGTACTTC.

The chain has TRBV19 and TRBJ2-3; 7 bases map to TRBD2. The germline gives CDR1 LNHDA, CDR2 SQIVND (reference sequence). V was pared by 1 base and J by 4 bases, with 2 bases of the junction left unmatched. This CDR3 spans 14 amino acids. CDR3 amino acids: CASSIVRGADTQYF. CDR3 DNA sequence: TGTGCCAGTAGTATAGTCCGGGGGGCAGATACGCAGTATTTT.

The V call is TRBV5-6, the J call TRBJ1-2; TRBD1 might be the D (6 bases). CDR1 and CDR2 from the germline V gene are SGHDT and YYEEEE. The CDR3 contains 18 residues. The V and J ends lost 0 bases and 8 bases respectively, with 26 bases between them. CDR3 bases: TGTGCCAGCAGCTTGGTGGCTTTAGGGGACATCAGCGTTGAGGGCTACACCTTC. Protein: CASSLVALGDISVEGYTF.

The rearrangement joins TRBV4-3 to TRBJ1-4; 7 nucleotides line up with TRBD1. Per the germline V gene, CDR1 is LGHNA and CDR2 is YSLEER. This CDR3 contains 17 residues. J gave up 7 bases and V 1 base, and 12 bases lay outside the gene matches. CDR3 nucleotides: TGCGCCAGCAGCCAAGTCTGGTCGCGACAGGGACGTGAAAAACTGTTTTTT. Translated, it gives CASSQVWSRQGREKLFF.

The chain recombines TRBV30 with TRBJ1-2; 8 nucleotides line up with TRBD1. In germline, CDR1 is GTSNPN, CDR2 SVGIG (reference sequence). This CDR3 is built from 14 residues. Trimming cost V 0 bases and J 7 bases; bases outside gene matches: 7. CDR3 nucleotides: TGTGCCTGGAGTGTGGGGACAGGAGGGACTGGCTACACCTTC. Translation: CAWSVGTGGTGYTF.

The V gene is TRBV5-5, the J gene TRBJ1-5; TRBD1 is a possible D gene (5 bases). Trimming pared 4 bases from V and 6 bases from J, leaving 14 bases between. The CDR3 covers 14 residues. Germline V gives CDR1 SGHKS, CDR2 YYEKEE (reference sequence). Here the CDR3 reads CASSLRGGFQPQHF. The CDR3 region has the DNA TGTGCCAGCAGCCTGAGGGGAGGCTTTCAGCCCCAGCATTTT. Based on the CDR3 plus reference TRBV5-5 and TRBJ1-5, the full variable domain is DAGVTQSPTHLIKTRGQQVTLRCSPISGHKSVSWYQQVLGQGPQFIFQYYEKEERGRGNFPDRFSARQFPNYSSELNVNALLLGDSALYLCASSLRGGFQPQHFGDGTRLSIL.

The genes are TRBV18 and TRBJ2-3; D is undetermined. There are 14 residues in the CDR3. V lost 3 bases and J lost 2, with 9 bases in between. The germline CDR1 and CDR2 sequences are KGHSH and LQKENI. CDR3 coding DNA: TGTGCCAGCTCACCCAAGACAAACACAGATACGCAGTATTTT. It encodes CASSPKTNTDTQYF.

This rearrangement joins TRBV5-1 to TRBJ1-2; maybe TRBD1 (6 bases). There are 13 residues in the CDR3. CDR1 SGHRS and CDR2 YFSETQ come from the germline V gene. The V end lost 3 bases, the J end lost 3 bases, and 9 bases lay between the germline ends. CDR3 residues: CASSSQGDYGYTF. The CDR3 nucleotides read TGCGCCAGCAGCTCACAGGGTGACTATGGCTACACCTTC.

The rearrangement links TRBV9 to TRBJ2-3; 8 nucleotides agree with TRBD2. J lost 5 bases, V lost 0 bases, and 2 bases had no gene match. This CDR3 spans 14 amino acids. The germline gives CDR1 SGDLS, CDR2 YYNGEE. CDR3 protein: CASSVEAGVDTQYF. As DNA, the CDR3 is TGTGCCAGCAGCGTAGAAGCGGGAGTAGATACGCAGTATTTT.

This clone is a singleton in its sample. The chain combines TRBV20-1 with TRBJ1-2; D remains ambiguous. V gave up 6 bases and J gave up 6 bases, with 11 bases separating them. This CDR3 is built from 11 residues. The germline CDR1 and CDR2 sequences are DFQATT and SNEGSKA (reference sequence). CDR3 coding DNA: TGCAGTGCCACCGGGAGGGATGGCTACACCTTC. It codes for CSATGRDGYTF.